This entry lists 8 T cell receptor beta chains sequenced from one sample in a study of T cells in Graves' hyperthyroidism and ophthalmopathy. Amplified regions were TCR beta CDR3 sequences from RNA transcripts. TCR CDR3 underwent first-round RT-PCR with the HTBI primer set. MiXCR, run by TCRdb on the multiplex PCR reads, gives a single entry per CDR3 protein. The sample carries approximately 690,000 distinct CDR3 sequences, 14% recorded once. The specimen sequenced was blood. These receptors all come from a woman aged 45-59 years with Graves' ophthalmopathy.

This chain connects TRBV7-2 to TRBJ2-5, with 7 bases matching TRBD2. The CDR3 is 14 residues long. J was trimmed by 3 bases and V by 0 bases; bases with no gene match: 1. Germline lookup yields CDR1 SGHTA and CDR2 FQGNSA. The CDR3 DNA reads as TGTGCCAGCAGCTTAGCCGGACTAGAAGAGACCCAGTACTTC. Translated: CASSLAGLEETQYF. The full variable domain, in which reference TRBV7-2 and TRBJ2-5 provide the parts outside the CDR3, is GAGVSQSPSNKVTEKGKDVELRCDPISGHTALYWYRQSLGQGLEFLIYFQGNSAPDKSGLPSDRFSAERTGGSVSTLTIQRTQQEDSAVYLCASSLAGLEETQYFGPGTRLLVL.

This clonotype was seen ten or more times. The chain has TRBV5-1 and TRBJ2-7, with 11 bases aligning to TRBD2. J lost 1 base, V lost 4 bases, and 10 bases had no gene match. The CDR3 consists of 17 residues. Germline loops: CDR1 SGHRS, CDR2 YFSETQ. The CDR3, as DNA: TGCGCCAGCAGCCCAGGGACTAGCGGAAGCACGTCCTACGAGCAGTACTTC. It yields the protein CASSPGTSGSTSYEQYF.

This clonotype was found once. One base away lies a much larger clone, so this may be a sequencing read error. V is TRBV27 and J is TRBJ1-3; a weak D match, TRBD1 (6 bases). The CDR3 contains 17 residues. Germline V gene data show CDR1 as MNHEY and CDR2 as SMNVEV (reference sequence). The CDR3 loop reads CASSSTPLGRGGNAIYF. In DNA form, the CDR3 reads TGTGCCAGCAGTTCGACCCCTCTAGGCAGGGGAGGAAACGCCATATATTTT.

Written as DNA, the CDR3 is TGTGCCAGCGCACAGGATTATGGTGAAAAACTGTTTTTT. As protein: CASAQDYGEKLFF. The V and J genes are TRBV12-3 or TRBV12-4 and TRBJ1-4, with D perhaps TRBD1 (5 bases). CDR3 length equals 13 residues. The V end was cut by 8 bases, the J end by 7 bases, with 14 bases between.

This clonotype was counted at least ten times. V and J are TRBV5-1 and TRBJ2-7; maybe TRBD2 (6 bases). This CDR3 contains 14 residues. V lost 0 bases and J lost 3, with 10 bases in between. The germline V gene has CDR1 SGHRS and CDR2 YFSETQ. CDR3 DNA sequence: TGCGCCAGCAGCTTGGTGGCGGGGAACTACGAGCAGTACTTC. It is translated as CASSLVAGNYEQYF. The whole variable domain, filled in from reference TRBV5-1 and TRBJ2-7, reads KAGVTQTPRYLIKTRGQQVTLSCSPISGHRSVSWYQQTPGQGLQFLFEYFSETQRNKGNFPGRFSGRQFSNSRSEMNVSTLELGDSALYLCASSLVAGNYEQYFGPGTRLTVT.

This clonotype came up many times. This chain joins TRBV7-2 and TRBJ1-2; D not certain. Germline V gene sequence: CDR1 SGHTA, CDR2 FQGNSA. Trimming pared 5 bases from V and 5 bases from J, leaving 12 bases between. This CDR3 spans 13 amino acids. The CDR3 DNA follows: TGTGCCAGCAGCGCCCGGGAGGTATATGGCTACACCTTC. Translation: CASSAREVYGYTF.

The J gene is TRBJ1-5, the V gene TRBV25-1; D unresolved. The germline V gene encodes CDR1 MGHDK and CDR2 SYGVNS. V was clipped by 11 bases and J by 1 base, with 18 bases between them. The CDR3 contains 15 residues. CDR3 loop: CAGRRSLLSNQPQHF. The CDR3 nucleotides read TGTGCCGGCCGACGCTCGCTCCTGAGCAATCAGCCCCAGCATTTT.

This chain joins TRBV6-1 and TRBJ2-2; 8 bases map to TRBD2. Germline CDR1 and CDR2: MNHNS and SASEGT. The CDR3 is 18 residues long. The junction had 12 bases not matched to a gene; V was cut back by 5 bases and J by 1 base. This CDR3 reads CASSPHGRGGWNTGELFF. DNA of the CDR3: TGTGCCAGCAGTCCCCATGGCCGGGGGGGGTGGAACACCGGGGAGCTGTTTTTT.